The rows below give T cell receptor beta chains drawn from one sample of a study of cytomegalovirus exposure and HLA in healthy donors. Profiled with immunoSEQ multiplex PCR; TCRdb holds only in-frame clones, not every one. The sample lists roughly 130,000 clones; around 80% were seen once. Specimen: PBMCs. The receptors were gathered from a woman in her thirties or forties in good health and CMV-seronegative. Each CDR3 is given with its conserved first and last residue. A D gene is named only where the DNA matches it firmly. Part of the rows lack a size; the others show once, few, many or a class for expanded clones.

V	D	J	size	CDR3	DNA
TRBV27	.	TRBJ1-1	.	CATRLGTLNTEAFF	TGTGCCACCCGTTTGGGGACATTGAACACTGAAGCTTTCTTT
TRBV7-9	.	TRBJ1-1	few	CASSPSQLNTEAFF	TGTGCCAGCAGCCCTTCGCAGTTGAACACTGAAGCTTTCTTT
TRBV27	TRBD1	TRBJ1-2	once	CASSFRQGSGYTF	TGTGCCAGCAGTTTCCGACAGGGGAGTGGCTACACCTTC
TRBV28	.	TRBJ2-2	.	CASSSANTGELFF	TGTGCCAGCAGTTCCGCGAACACCGGGGAGCTGTTTTTT
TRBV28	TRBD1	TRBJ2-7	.	CASSPQWDRYYEQYF	TGTGCCAGCAGTCCGCAGTGGGACAGATATTACGAGCAGTACTTC
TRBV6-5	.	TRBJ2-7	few	CASSYVPAAGEQYF	TGTGCCAGCAGTTACGTCCCAGCGGCGGGAGAGCAGTACTTC
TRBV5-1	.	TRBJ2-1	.	CASSFSNEQFF	TGCGCCAGCAGCTTCTCCAATGAGCAGTTCTTC
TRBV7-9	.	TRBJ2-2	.	CASSSGTPGELFF	TGTGCCAGCAGCTCGGGAACCCCGGGGGAGCTGTTTTTT
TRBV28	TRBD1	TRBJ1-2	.	CASSLDWTGYNGYTF	TGTGCCAGCAGTTTAGACTGGACAGGGTATAATGGCTACACCTTC
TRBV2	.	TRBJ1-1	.	CASSAVSEAFF	TGTGCCAGCAGTGCAGTCTCTGAAGCTTTCTTT
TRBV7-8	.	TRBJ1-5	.	CASTSGYNQPQHF	TGTGCCAGCACTAGCGGGTACAATCAGCCCCAGCATTTT
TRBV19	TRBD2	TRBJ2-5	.	CASSAVRGGQETQYF	TGTGCCAGTAGTGCTGTTCGCGGGGGGCAAGAGACCCAGTACTTC
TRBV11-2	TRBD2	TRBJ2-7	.	CASRPTSAGSYEQYF	TGTGCCAGCAGACCGACTAGCGCGGGCTCCTACGAGCAGTACTTC
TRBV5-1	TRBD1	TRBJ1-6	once	CASSSNTGTGVSPLHF	TGCGCCAGCAGCTCGAATACCGGGACAGGGGTTTCACCCCTCCACTTT
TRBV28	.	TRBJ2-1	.	CASSPRTTGNNEQFF	TGTGCCAGCAGTCCCCGAACAACAGGGAACAATGAGCAGTTCTTC
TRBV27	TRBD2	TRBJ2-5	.	CASRGLAVETQYF	TGTGCCAGCCGGGGACTAGCGGTAGAGACCCAGTACTTC
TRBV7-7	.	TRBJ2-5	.	CASRLGLAEETQYF	TGTGCCAGCAGATTAGGCCTAGCTGAAGAGACCCAGTACTTC
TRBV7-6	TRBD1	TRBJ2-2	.	CASSIGQGAVGELFF	TGTGCCAGCAGCATAGGACAGGGGGCAGTCGGGGAGCTGTTTTTT
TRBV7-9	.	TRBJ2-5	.	CASSFRALRDQETQYF	TGTGCCAGCAGCTTCCGAGCGCTTCGTGATCAAGAGACCCAGTACTTC
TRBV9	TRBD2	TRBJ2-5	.	CASSRTSGASYTQQETQYF	TGTGCCAGCAGCCGCACTAGCGGGGCTTCTTATACCCAGCAAGAGACCCAGTACTTC
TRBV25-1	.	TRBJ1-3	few	CASSETARPGNTIYF	TGTGCCAGCAGTGAGACAGCAAGGCCAGGAAACACCATATATTTT
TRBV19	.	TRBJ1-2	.	CATSSQGSTFTFYGYTF	TGTGCCACTTCAAGCCAGGGCTCCACCTTTACTTTTTATGGCTACACCTTC
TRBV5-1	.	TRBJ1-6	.	CASSLRESRNSPLHF	TGCGCCAGCAGCTTACGGGAATCCCGTAATTCACCCCTCCACTTT
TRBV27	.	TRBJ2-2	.	CASSPLDTGGPGELFF	TGTGCCAGCAGTCCCCTTGATACGGGGGGCCCCGGGGAGCTGTTTTTT
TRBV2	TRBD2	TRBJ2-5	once	CASSTGTSGGDQETQYF	TGTGCCAGCAGTACCGGGACTAGCGGGGGGGACCAAGAGACCCAGTACTTC
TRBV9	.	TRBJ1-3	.	CASSRRITANSGNTIYF	TGTGCCAGCAGCCGACGCATTACAGCCAACTCTGGAAACACCATATATTTT
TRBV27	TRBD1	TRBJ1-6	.	CASRRRTGDFSYNSPLHF	TGTGCCAGCAGGCGGAGGACAGGCGATTTTTCCTATAATTCACCCCTCCACTTT
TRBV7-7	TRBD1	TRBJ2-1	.	CASSLEQGVYNEQFF	TGTGCCAGCAGCTTAGAACAGGGGGTATACAATGAGCAGTTCTTC
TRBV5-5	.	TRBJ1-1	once	CASSLRGGTEAFF	TGTGCCAGCAGCTTAAGGGGGGGGACTGAAGCTTTCTTT
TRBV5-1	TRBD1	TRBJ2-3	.	CASSLRTGGTDTQYF	TGCGCCAGCAGCTTGCGGACAGGGGGTACAGATACGCAGTATTTT
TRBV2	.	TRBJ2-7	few	CASRTYEQYF	TGTGCCAGCAGGACTTACGAGCAGTACTTC
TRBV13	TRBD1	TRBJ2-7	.	CASSSDRAHEQYF	TGTGCCAGCAGCTCGGACAGGGCCCACGAGCAGTACTTC
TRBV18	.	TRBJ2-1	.	CASSPLPPGGGNEQFF	TGTGCCAGCTCACCCCTCCCGCCGGGTGGTGGGAATGAGCAGTTCTTC
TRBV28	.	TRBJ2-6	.	CASSSLRAGANVLTF	TGTGCCAGCAGTTCGCTCAGGGCTGGGGCCAACGTCCTGACTTTC
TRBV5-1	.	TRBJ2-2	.	CASSFTGEAGELFF	TGCGCCAGCAGCTTTACGGGAGAGGCCGGGGAGCTGTTTTTT
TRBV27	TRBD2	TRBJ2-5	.	CASSISGGSWTQYF	TGTGCCAGCAGTATTAGCGGGGGCTCCTGGACCCAGTACTTC
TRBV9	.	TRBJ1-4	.	CASSVGTAATNEKLFF	TGTGCCAGCAGCGTAGGGACAGCCGCAACTAATGAAAAACTGTTTTTT
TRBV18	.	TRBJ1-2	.	CASSAMRPEDILDGYTF	TGTGCCAGCTCAGCCATGCGGCCCGAGGACATTCTGGATGGCTACACCTTC
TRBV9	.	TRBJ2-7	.	CASSAQGFETQNEQYF	TGTGCCAGCAGCGCACAGGGATTCGAGACCCAGAATGAGCAGTACTTC
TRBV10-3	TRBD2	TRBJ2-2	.	CAISEMGVLAGGTGELFF	TGTGCCATCAGTGAAATGGGGGTCCTAGCGGGAGGGACCGGGGAGCTGTTTTTT
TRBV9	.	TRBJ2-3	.	CASSVAEDTQYF	TGTGCCAGCAGCGTAGCTGAGGATACGCAGTATTTT
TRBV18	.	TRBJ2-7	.	CASSPPSVQEQYF	TGTGCCAGCTCACCGCCATCAGTTCAGGAGCAGTACTTC
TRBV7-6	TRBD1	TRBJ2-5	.	CASSSRQGQETQYF	TGTGCCAGCAGCTCAAGACAGGGCCAAGAGACCCAGTACTTC
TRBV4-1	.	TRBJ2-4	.	CASSQERWGENIQYF	TGCGCCAGCAGCCAAGAACGATGGGGGGAAAACATTCAGTACTTC
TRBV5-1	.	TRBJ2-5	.	CASSTGIQETQYF	TGCGCCAGCAGCACAGGGATTCAAGAGACCCAGTACTTC
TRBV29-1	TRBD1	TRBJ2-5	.	CSVESAGGQETQYF	TGCAGCGTTGAGTCGGCAGGGGGACAAGAGACCCAGTACTTC
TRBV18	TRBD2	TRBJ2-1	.	CASSPPSGGGNEQFF	TGTGCCAGCTCACCACCCAGCGGGGGGGGGAATGAGCAGTTCTTC
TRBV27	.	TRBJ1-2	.	CASSSGRRASPRVYGYTF	TGTGCCAGCAGTTCAGGGAGGAGGGCTTCGCCCCGCGTCTATGGCTACACCTTC
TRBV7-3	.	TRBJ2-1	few	CASSLEVRSNEQFF	TGTGCCAGCAGCTTAGAAGTCCGCAGCAATGAGCAGTTCTTC
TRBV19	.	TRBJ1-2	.	CASTRQDTYGYTF	TGTGCCAGTACCAGACAGGATACTTATGGCTACACCTTC
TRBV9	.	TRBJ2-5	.	CASSASTGEGEAQYF	TGTGCCAGCAGCGCCTCGACAGGGGAGGGAGAGGCCCAGTACTTC
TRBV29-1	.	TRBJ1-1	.	CSVVRPTGNTEAFF	TGCAGCGTTGTTCGTCCGACAGGGAACACTGAAGCTTTCTTT
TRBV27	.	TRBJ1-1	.	CASSRREGGTEAFF	TGTGCCAGCAGCCGAAGGGAGGGTGGCACTGAAGCTTTCTTT